In this sample, the clone carrying this T cell receptor (beta chain) turned up a few times. The antigen remains undetermined. Tumor samples were taken before definitive surgery or chemotherapy. V was pared by 3 bases and J by 6 bases, with 4 bases of the junction left unmatched. The CDR3 totals 13 residues. In germline, CDR1 is SGDLS, CDR2 YYNGEE. Profiled with immunoSEQ multiplex PCR; TCRdb holds only in-frame clones, not every one. The sample holds roughly 3,000 clones; about 63% are singletons and the top ten take approximately 9.9%. The data were taken from a study of high-grade serous ovarian cancer treatment subgroups. Overall study findings and caveats: Higher neoantigen levels went with greater TCR clonal relatedness.

The clonotype comes from a human donor with high-grade serous ovarian cancer. V usage is TRBV9 and J usage is TRBJ2-7; TRBD1 matches at 9 bases. Input material: tumor tissue. Here the CDR3 reads CASSGRQGGEQYF. In DNA, the CDR3 is TGTGCCAGCAGCGGTAGACAGGGGGGCGAGCAGTACTTC. The entire variable domain, with the rest obtained from reference TRBV9 and TRBJ2-7, is as follows: DSGVTQTPKHLITATGQRVTLRCSPRSGDLSVYWYQQSLDQGLQFLIQYYNGEERAKGNILERFSAQQFPDLHSELNLSSLELGDSALYFCASSGRQGGEQYFGPGTRLTVT.